This is a list of T cell receptor beta chains from one sample in a study of blood T cell repertoires in COVID-19. Repertoires were generated with immunoSEQ multiplex PCR, while TCRdb's copy carries only in-frame clones and drops some. The sample has 100,000 to 150,000 clones, approximately 85% seen once. The sample taken for sequencing was peripheral blood. Receptors were obtained from an elderly woman with COVID-19, enrolled during active disease. Each CDR3 is given with its conserved first and last residue. D genes are given only for firm matches. Size values are once, few and many counts, or a class for expanded clones, and some rows have none.

TRBV11-2	TRBJ2-5	-	TRBD2	CASSFSLGGGETQYF	TGTGCCAGCAGCTTTTCCTTGGGGGGGGGAGAGACCCAGTACTTC
TRBV6-1	TRBJ1-1	-	-	CASSARWGGMNTEAFF	TGTGCCAGCAGTGCCCGTTGGGGGGGGATGAACACTGAAGCTTTCTTT
TRBV4-1	TRBJ2-3	-	-	CASSLDTGFDTQYF	TGCGCCAGCAGCTTAGACACAGGGTTTGATACGCAGTATTTT
TRBV9	TRBJ1-1	-	TRBD1	CASSAEGQALSEAFF	TGTGCCAGCAGCGCCGAAGGACAGGCTTTATCTGAAGCTTTCTTT
TRBV5-1	TRBJ2-1	-	TRBD1	CASSPRTGGGWGEQFF	TGCGCCAGCAGCCCCAGGACAGGGGGCGGATGGGGTGAGCAGTTCTTC
TRBV5-1	TRBJ1-2	-	TRBD1	CASSPGGGQGDYGYTF	TGCGCCAGCAGCCCCGGAGGCGGACAGGGGGACTATGGCTACACCTTC
TRBV7-8	TRBJ1-2	-	TRBD1	CASSSKIRDSDGYTF	TGTGCCAGCAGTTCCAAAATCCGGGACAGTGATGGCTACACCTTC
TRBV6-1	TRBJ2-1	-	-	CASRTQGDEQFF	TGTGCCAGCAGGACACAGGGAGATGAGCAGTTCTTC
TRBV6-1	TRBJ2-5	-	-	CASGTGEKTQYF	TGTGCCAGCGGAACAGGCGAGAAGACCCAGTACTTC
TRBV6-2/TRBV6-3	TRBJ2-1	-	-	CASSSTGENEQFF	TGTGCCAGCAGCTCGACAGGTGAAAATGAGCAGTTCTTC
TRBV6-6	TRBJ2-7	-	-	CASSPRGPYEQYF	TGTGCCAGCAGCCCTAGGGGCCCCTACGAGCAGTACTTC
TRBV28	TRBJ2-7	few	TRBD2	CASSDTSGTPVEQYF	TGTGCCAGCAGTGATACTAGCGGGACCCCCGTCGAGCAGTACTTC
TRBV7-2	TRBJ1-1	-	-	CASSLESPLNTEAFF	TGTGCCAGCAGCTTAGAGAGCCCGCTGAACACTGAAGCTTTCTTT
TRBV10-3	TRBJ2-3	-	TRBD2	CAISDGRGGTDTQYF	TGTGCCATCAGTGATGGGAGGGGTGGCACAGATACGCAGTATTTT
TRBV5-1	TRBJ2-1	once	-	CASSFHHSGPNNEQFF	TGCGCCAGCAGCTTCCACCATTCTGGGCCTAACAATGAGCAGTTCTTC
TRBV7-9	TRBJ2-5	-	-	CASSLGHRGETQYF	TGTGCCAGCAGCTTAGGTCACCGGGGAGAGACCCAGTACTTC
TRBV16	TRBJ2-1	-	TRBD1	CASSQSRTGVNEQFF	TGTGCCAGCAGCCAATCTAGGACAGGGGTCAATGAGCAGTTCTTC
TRBV15	TRBJ1-1	-	-	CATEDIGDPTEAFF	TGTGCCACAGAAGACATAGGGGATCCCACTGAAGCTTTCTTT
TRBV10-3	TRBJ2-7	-	-	CAISATEYEQYF	TGTGCCATCAGCGCGACGGAGTACGAGCAGTACTTC
TRBV5-1	TRBJ2-7	-	TRBD1	CASSLGQGPTSEQYF	TGCGCCAGCAGCTTGGGACAGGGGCCTACGTCGGAGCAGTACTTC
TRBV21-1	TRBJ1-1	-	-	CASSRKLSPTGNTEAFF	TGTGCCAGCAGCAGGAAGTTGAGCCCGACAGGAAACACTGAAGCTTTCTTT
TRBV28	TRBJ1-1	-	TRBD1	CASSSQGGIEAFF	TGTGCCAGCAGTTCACAGGGGGGGATTGAAGCTTTCTTT
TRBV9	TRBJ2-5	-	-	CASSVGTGTQETQYF	TGTGCCAGCAGCGTAGGTACAGGTACCCAAGAGACCCAGTACTTC
TRBV5-1	TRBJ2-3	-	TRBD2	CASSFGPGLAGGDTQYF	TGCGCCAGCAGCTTCGGACCGGGACTAGCGGGAGGAGATACGCAGTATTTT
TRBV11-2	TRBJ2-1	-	-	CASSLAGAPYNEQFF	TGTGCCAGCAGCTTAGCAGGGGCCCCCTACAATGAGCAGTTCTTC
TRBV5-1	TRBJ1-4	once	-	CASSLGLQIATNEKLFF	TGCGCCAGCAGCTTGGGGTTACAGATTGCAACTAATGAAAAACTGTTTTTT
TRBV29-1	TRBJ1-2	-	-	CSAAQRGNYGYTF	TGCAGCGCGGCCCAGAGGGGGAACTATGGCTACACCTTC
TRBV21-1	TRBJ2-2	-	-	CASSKVGRGLGTGELFF	TGTGCCAGCAGCAAAGTGGGGCGGGGTCTCGGAACCGGGGAGCTGTTTTTT
TRBV28	TRBJ2-3	-	TRBD1	CASSSGQGTDTQYF	TGTGCCAGCAGTTCAGGACAGGGGACAGATACGCAGTATTTT
TRBV5-1	TRBJ2-5	-	-	CASSQGLEKETQYF	TGCGCCAGCAGCCAAGGACTGGAGAAAGAGACCCAGTACTTC
TRBV2	TRBJ2-7	few	TRBD2	CASRRTSSPLSDYEQYF	TGTGCCAGCAGGCGGACTAGTTCGCCCCTCTCGGACTACGAGCAGTACTTC
TRBV11-3	TRBJ2-1	-	TRBD2	CASSQGLAGINDEQFF	TGTGCCAGCAGCCAGGGCCTAGCGGGGATCAATGACGAGCAGTTCTTC
TRBV27	TRBJ2-2	-	-	CASSLIAGELFF	TGTGCCAGCAGTTTAATAGCCGGGGAGCTGTTTTTT
TRBV14	TRBJ1-3	once	-	CASSQGGVGNTIYF	TGTGCCAGCAGCCAAGGGGGCGTCGGAAACACCATATATTTT
TRBV9	TRBJ2-7	-	TRBD2	CASSVGPAGDSYEQYF	TGTGCCAGCAGCGTAGGCCCAGCGGGAGACTCCTACGAGCAGTACTTC
TRBV6-5	TRBJ1-3	-	-	CASSYDRGLSGNTIYF	TGTGCCAGCAGTTACGATAGAGGCCTCTCTGGAAACACCATATATTTT
TRBV4-3	TRBJ1-5	-	-	CASSQEALANQPQHF	TGCGCCAGCAGCCAAGAGGCCCTCGCTAATCAGCCCCAGCATTTT